The text below deals with one TCR beta chain. This specimen belongs to a study of blood T cell repertoires in COVID-19. At the level of the study: Cohort 3 donors counted as recovered after two negative PCRs, clearance, or resolved symptoms. T cells, B-cell-depleted T cells, or PBMCs provided the cDNA or gDNA that served as material.

Allocation to cohorts depended on clinical history reported by the participants. This CDR3 spans 14 amino acids. Trimming stripped 1 base from V and 2 bases from J, with 7 bases between. Germline values: CDR1 LNHNV, CDR2 YYDKDF (reference sequence). As handled by the study authors: Amplification of reference gene primers was used by the study to estimate nucleated cell counts. This table comes from immunoSEQ multiplex PCR, and its TCRdb copy is limited to in-frame clones, with some not included. That table furnishes V, J and clone size, whereas the DNA furnished D and trimming. The repertoire holds 150,000 to 200,000 clones, 86% seen once, with 20% to 25% in the top ten.

The sample taken for sequencing was PBMCs or T cells enriched from blood (not recorded which). This rearrangement joins TRBV15 to TRBJ2-3; D might be TRBD2 (6 bases). The sequence was collected from a woman in her 40s in a cohort exposed to, infected with or recovered from COVID-19 (not recorded which). The CDR3 loop reads CATSRAGATDTQYF. In nucleotides, the CDR3 is TGTGCCACCAGCAGAGCGGGAGCCACAGATACGCAGTATTTT.